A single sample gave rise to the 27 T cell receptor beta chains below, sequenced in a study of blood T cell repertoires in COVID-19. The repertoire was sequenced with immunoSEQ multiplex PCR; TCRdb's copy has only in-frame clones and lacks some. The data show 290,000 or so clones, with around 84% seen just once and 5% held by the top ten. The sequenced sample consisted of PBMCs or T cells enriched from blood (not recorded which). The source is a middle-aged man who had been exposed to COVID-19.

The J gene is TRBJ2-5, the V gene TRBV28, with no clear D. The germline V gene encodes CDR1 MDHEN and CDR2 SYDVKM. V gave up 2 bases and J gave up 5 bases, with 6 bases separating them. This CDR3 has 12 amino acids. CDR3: CASSLALETQYF. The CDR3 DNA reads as TGTGCCAGCAGTTTAGCGCTGGAGACCCAGTACTTC.

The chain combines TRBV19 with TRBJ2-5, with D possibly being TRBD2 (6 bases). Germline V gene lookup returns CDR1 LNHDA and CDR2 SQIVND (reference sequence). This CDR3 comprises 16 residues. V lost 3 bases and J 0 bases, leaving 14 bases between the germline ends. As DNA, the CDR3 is TGTGCCAGTAGTATTGGTTTAGCGGCGAACCAAGAGACCCAGTACTTC. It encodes CASSIGLAANQETQYF.

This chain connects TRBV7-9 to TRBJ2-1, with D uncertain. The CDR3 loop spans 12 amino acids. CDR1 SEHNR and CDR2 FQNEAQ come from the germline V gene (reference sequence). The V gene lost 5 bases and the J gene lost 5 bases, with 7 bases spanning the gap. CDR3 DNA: TGTGCCAGCAGCCCCCAGAACAATGAGCAGTTCTTC. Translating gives CASSPQNNEQFF.

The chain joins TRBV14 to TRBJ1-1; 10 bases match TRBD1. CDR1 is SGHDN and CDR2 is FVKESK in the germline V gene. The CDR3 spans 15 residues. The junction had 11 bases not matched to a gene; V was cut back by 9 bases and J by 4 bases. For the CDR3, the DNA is TGTGCCAGTCCCCTCCGGGACAGGGGTGGCACTGAAGCTTTCTTT. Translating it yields CASPLRDRGGTEAFF.

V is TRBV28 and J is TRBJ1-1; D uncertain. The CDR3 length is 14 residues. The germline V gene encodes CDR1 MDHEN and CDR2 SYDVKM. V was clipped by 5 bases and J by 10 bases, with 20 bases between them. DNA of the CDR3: TGTGCCAGCAGTCGTCTCCGGAGGGAAGGCAGAGCTTTCTTT. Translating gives CASSRLRREGRAFF.

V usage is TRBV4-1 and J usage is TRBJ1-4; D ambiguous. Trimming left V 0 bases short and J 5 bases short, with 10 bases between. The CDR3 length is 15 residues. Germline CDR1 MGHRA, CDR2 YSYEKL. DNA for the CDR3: TGCGCCAGCAGCCAAGAGGTCACACCGAATGAAAAACTGTTTTTT. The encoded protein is CASSQEVTPNEKLFF.

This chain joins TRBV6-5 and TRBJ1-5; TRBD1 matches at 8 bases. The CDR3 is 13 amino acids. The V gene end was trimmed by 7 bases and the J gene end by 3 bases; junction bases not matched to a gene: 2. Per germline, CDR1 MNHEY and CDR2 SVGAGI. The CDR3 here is CASKTGDNQPQHF. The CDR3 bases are TGTGCCAGCAAGACAGGGGACAATCAGCCCCAGCATTTT.

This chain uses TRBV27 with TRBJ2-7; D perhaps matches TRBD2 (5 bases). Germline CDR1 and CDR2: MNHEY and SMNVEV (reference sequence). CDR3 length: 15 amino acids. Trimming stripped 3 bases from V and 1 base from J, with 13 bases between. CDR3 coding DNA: TGTGCCAGCAGTTTTGCGGGCGCCGGGTCCTACGAGCAGTACTTC. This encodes CASSFAGAGSYEQYF.

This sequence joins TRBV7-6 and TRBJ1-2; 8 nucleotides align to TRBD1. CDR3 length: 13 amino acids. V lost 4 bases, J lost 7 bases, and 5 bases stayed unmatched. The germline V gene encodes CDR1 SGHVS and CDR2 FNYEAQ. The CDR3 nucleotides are TGTGCCAGCAGCTCGGACAGGGAGGCTGGCTACACCTTC. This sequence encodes CASSSDREAGYTF.

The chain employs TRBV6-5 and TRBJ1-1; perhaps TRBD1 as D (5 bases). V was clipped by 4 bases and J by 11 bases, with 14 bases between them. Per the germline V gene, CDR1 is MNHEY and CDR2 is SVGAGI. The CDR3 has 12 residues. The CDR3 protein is CASSWGGGSAFF. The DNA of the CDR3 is TGTGCCAGCAGTTGGGGGGGAGGTAGTGCTTTCTTT.

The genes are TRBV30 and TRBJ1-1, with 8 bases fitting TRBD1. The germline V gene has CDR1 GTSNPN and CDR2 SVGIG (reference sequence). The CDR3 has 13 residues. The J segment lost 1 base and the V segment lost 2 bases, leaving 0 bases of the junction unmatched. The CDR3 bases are TGTGCCTGGAGTACAGGGGGGAACACTGAAGCTTTCTTT. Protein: CAWSTGGNTEAFF. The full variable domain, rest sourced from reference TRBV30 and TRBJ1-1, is SQTIHQWPATLVQPVGSPLSLECTVEGTSNPNLYWYRQAAGRGLQLLFYSVGIGQISSEVPQNLSASRPQDRQFILSSKKLLLSDSGFYLCAWSTGGNTEAFFGQGTRLTVV.

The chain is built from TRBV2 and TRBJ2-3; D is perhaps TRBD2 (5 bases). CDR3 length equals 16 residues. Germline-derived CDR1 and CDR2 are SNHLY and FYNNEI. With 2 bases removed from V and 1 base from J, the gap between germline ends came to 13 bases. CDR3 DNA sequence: TGTGCCAGCAGTGAAAGGGCTAGCCGCCGCACAGATACGCAGTATTTT. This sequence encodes CASSERASRRTDTQYF.

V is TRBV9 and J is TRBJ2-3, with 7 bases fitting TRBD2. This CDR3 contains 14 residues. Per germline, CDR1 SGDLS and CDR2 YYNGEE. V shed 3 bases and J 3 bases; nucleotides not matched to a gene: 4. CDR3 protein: CASSGRGLTDTQYF. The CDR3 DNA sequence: TGTGCCAGCAGCGGGAGGGGACTAACAGATACGCAGTATTTT.

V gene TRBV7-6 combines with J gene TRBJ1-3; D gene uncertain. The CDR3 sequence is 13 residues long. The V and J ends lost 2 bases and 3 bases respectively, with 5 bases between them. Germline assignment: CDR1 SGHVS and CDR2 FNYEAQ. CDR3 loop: CASSLSFGNTIYF. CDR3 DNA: TGTGCCAGCAGCTTATCCTTTGGAAACACCATATATTTT.

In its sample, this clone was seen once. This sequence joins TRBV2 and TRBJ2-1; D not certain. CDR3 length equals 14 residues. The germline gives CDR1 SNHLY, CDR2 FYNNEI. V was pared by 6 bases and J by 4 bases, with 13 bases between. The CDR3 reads CASSPEVGYNEQFF. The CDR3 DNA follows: TGTGCCAGCAGCCCCGAGGTCGGGTACAATGAGCAGTTCTTC.

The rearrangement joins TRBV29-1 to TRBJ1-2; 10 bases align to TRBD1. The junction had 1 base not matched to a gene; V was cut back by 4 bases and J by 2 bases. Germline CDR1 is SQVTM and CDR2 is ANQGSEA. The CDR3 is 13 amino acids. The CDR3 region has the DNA TGCAGCGTTGGACAGGGGGCAAACTATGGCTACACCTTC. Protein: CSVGQGANYGYTF.

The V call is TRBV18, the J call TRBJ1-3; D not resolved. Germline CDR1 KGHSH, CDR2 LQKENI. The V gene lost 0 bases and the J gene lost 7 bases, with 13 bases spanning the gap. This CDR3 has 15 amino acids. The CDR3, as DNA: TGTGCCAGCTCACCACCGTCCAAAGTTGGCAACACCATATATTTT. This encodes CASSPPSKVGNTIYF.

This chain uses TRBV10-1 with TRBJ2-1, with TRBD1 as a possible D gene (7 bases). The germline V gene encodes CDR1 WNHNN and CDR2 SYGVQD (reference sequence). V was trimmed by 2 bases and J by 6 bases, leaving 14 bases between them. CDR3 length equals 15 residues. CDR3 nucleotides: TGCGCCAGCAGTGAGACGTCAGGGGGAGGCAATGAGCAGTTCTTC. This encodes CASSETSGGGNEQFF.

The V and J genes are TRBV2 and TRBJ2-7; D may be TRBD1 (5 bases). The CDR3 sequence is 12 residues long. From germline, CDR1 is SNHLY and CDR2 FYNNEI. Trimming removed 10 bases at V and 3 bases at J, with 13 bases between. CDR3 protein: CATLQGLYEQYF. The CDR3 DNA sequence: TGTGCCACCCTGCAGGGTCTCTACGAGCAGTACTTC.

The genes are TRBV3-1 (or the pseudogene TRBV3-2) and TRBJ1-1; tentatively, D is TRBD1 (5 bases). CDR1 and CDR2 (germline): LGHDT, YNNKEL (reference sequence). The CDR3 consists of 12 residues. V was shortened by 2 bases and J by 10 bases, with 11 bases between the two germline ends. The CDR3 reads CASSQNSGVAFF. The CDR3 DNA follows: TGTGCCAGCAGCCAAAATTCGGGGGTAGCTTTCTTT.

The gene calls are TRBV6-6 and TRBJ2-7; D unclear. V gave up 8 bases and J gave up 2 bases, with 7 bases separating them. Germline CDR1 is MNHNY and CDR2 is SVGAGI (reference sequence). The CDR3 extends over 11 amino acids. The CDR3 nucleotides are TGTGCCAGCGGAGCTGCCTACGAGCAGTACTTC. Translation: CASGAAYEQYF.

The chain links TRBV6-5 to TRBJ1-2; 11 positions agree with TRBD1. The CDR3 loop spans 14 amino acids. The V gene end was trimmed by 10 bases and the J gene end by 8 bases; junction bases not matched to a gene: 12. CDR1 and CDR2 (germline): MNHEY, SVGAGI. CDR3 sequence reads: CATATGTGGWGYTF. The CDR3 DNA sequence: TGTGCCACCGCAACCGGGACAGGGGGTTGGGGCTACACCTTC.

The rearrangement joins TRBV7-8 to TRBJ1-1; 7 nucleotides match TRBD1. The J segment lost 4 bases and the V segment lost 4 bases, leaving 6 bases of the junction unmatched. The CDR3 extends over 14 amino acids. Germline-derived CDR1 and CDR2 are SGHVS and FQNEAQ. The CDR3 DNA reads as TGTGCCAGCAGCTCCCAGAGGGGGCGCACTGAAGCTTTCTTT. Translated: CASSSQRGRTEAFF.

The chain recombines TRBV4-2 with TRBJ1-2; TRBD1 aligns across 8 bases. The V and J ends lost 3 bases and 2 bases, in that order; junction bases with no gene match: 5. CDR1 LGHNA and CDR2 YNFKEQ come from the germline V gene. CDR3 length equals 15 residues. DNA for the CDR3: TGTGCCAGCAGCCATCGACAGGGGACAAACTATGGCTACACCTTC. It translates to CASSHRQGTNYGYTF.

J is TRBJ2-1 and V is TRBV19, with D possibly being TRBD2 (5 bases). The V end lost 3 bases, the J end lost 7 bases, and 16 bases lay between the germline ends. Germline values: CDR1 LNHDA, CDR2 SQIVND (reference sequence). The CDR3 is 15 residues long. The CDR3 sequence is CASSIGSRTGNEQFF. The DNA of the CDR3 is TGTGCCAGTAGTATCGGTAGTAGGACTGGGAATGAGCAGTTCTTC.

The CDR3, as DNA: TGTGCCAGCAGCTTAGACGGACTAGCGATGAATGAGCAGTTCTTC. It encodes CASSLDGLAMNEQFF. The chain combines TRBV27 with TRBJ2-1; 9 bases line up with TRBD2. The J segment lost 7 bases and the V segment lost 6 bases, leaving 10 bases of the junction unmatched. Germline values: CDR1 MNHEY, CDR2 SMNVEV (reference sequence). The CDR3 runs 15 residues.

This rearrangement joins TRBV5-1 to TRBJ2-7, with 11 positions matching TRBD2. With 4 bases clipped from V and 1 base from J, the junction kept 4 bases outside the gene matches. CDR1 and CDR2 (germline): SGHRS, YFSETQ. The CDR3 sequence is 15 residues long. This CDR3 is CASSGGTSGSYEQYF. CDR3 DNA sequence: TGCGCCAGCAGCGGAGGGACTAGCGGATCCTACGAGCAGTACTTC.